The 8 T cell receptor beta chains below all came from one sample that was sequenced in a study of neurological immune-mediated disorders. TCRdb fed the 5' RACE reads into MiXCR, producing one record per CDR3 protein. There are 72,000 or so distinct CDR3 sequences in the sample; 17% occur only once, and 15% to 17% lies in the top ten. Sequenced input: PBMCs. The receptors come from a woman aged 35 to 49 in good health.

In this sample, this clonotype turned up many times. The V gene is TRBV7-2, the J gene TRBJ2-3; 8 bases align to TRBD2. The CDR3 has 16 amino acids. After removal of 3 bases from V and 2 bases from J, the junction contained 7 bases not matched to a gene. Per the germline V gene, CDR1 is SGHTA and CDR2 is FQGNSA. CDR3: CASSLAGGDPTDTQYF. In nucleotides, the CDR3 is TGTGCCAGCAGCTTGGCGGGGGGTGACCCCACAGATACGCAGTATTTT.

This clonotype was seen at least ten times. The rearrangement joins TRBV4-3 to TRBJ1-5; D is perhaps TRBD1 (5 bases). CDR1 LGHNA and CDR2 YSLEER come from the germline V gene. Trimming took 0 bases from V and 4 from J, leaving 10 bases between them. CDR3 length: 15 residues. CDR3 sequence reads: CASSQEQAGNQPQHF. DNA of the CDR3: TGCGCCAGCAGCCAAGAACAGGCCGGGAATCAGCCCCAGCATTTT.

As regards this clonotype: An end of the junction does not agree with germline; a read error may underlie this. The J gene is TRBJ1-2, the V gene TRBV9; 8 nucleotides line up with TRBD1. Germline loops: CDR1 SGDLS, CDR2 YYNGEE. This CDR3 has 18 residues. CDR3 sequence: CTSSATREGDRTNYGYTF. CDR3 nucleotides: TGTACCAGCAGCGCGACGAGGGAAGGGGACAGGACTAACTATGGCTACACCTTC.

This clonotype is judged medium-sized (0.01 to 0.1%). This chain connects TRBV12-3 or TRBV12-4 to TRBJ2-7, with D possibly being TRBD2 (6 bases). The V gene lost 3 bases and the J gene lost 3 bases, with 15 bases spanning the gap. CDR3 length: 15 residues. CDR3 protein: CASSFRLGGVYEQYF. CDR3 coding DNA: TGTGCCAGCAGTTTTCGATTGGGGGGAGTCTACGAGCAGTACTTC.

In its sample, this clonotype was seen many times. The chain has TRBV9 and TRBJ2-1, with a tentative D call TRBD2 (5 bases). V was shortened by 3 bases and J by 5 bases, with 12 bases between the two germline ends. Germline assignment: CDR1 SGDLS and CDR2 YYNGEE. This CDR3 is built from 14 residues. This CDR3 reads CASSAPGFNNEQFF. The CDR3 DNA reads TGTGCCAGCAGCGCCCCGGGGTTTAACAATGAGCAGTTCTTC.

This chain uses TRBV12-3 or TRBV12-4 with TRBJ2-3, with a tentative D call TRBD1 (6 bases). Trimming took off 3 bases at V and 2 bases at J, with 24 bases between the two ends. CDR3 length: 19 residues. The CDR3 reads CASSFVGDINLDITDTQYF. The CDR3, as DNA: TGTGCCAGCAGTTTCGTAGGGGACATCAACCTAGACATCACAGATACGCAGTATTTT.

In this sample, this clonotype turned up a few times. This chain connects TRBV19 to TRBJ1-4; D gene ambiguous. Between the trimmed V and J ends, which lost 6 bases and 8 bases, there was a span of 10 bases. The CDR3 consists of 12 residues. Germline CDR1 is LNHDA and CDR2 is SQIVND (reference sequence). This CDR3 is CASSLDTEKLFF. CDR3 sequence (DNA): TGTGCCAGTAGCCTAGACACGGAAAAACTGTTTTTT.

This clonotype occurred many times. The chain has TRBV5-1 and TRBJ1-1; unclear D gene. The V gene's germline CDR1 is SGHRS and CDR2 YFSETQ. Between the trimmed V and J ends, which lost 1 base and 5 bases, there was a span of 15 bases. This CDR3 comprises 15 residues. Here the CDR3 reads CASSLYDGVETEAFF. The CDR3 coding sequence is TGCGCCAGCAGCTTGTACGACGGAGTTGAGACTGAAGCTTTCTTT. Drawing the rest from reference TRBV5-1 and TRBJ1-1, the complete variable domain is KAGVTQTPRYLIKTRGQQVTLSCSPISGHRSVSWYQQTPGQGLQFLFEYFSETQRNKGNFPGRFSGRQFSNSRSEMNVSTLELGDSALYLCASSLYDGVETEAFFGQGTRLTVV.